The present T cell receptor (beta chain) was sequenced within a study of shared clonotypes between healthy human individuals. The study drew all its donors from Caucasian adults living in Nashville, Tennessee. Execution of the assay was at deep level. The assay was immunoSEQ multiplex PCR, and TCRdb's table has in-frame clones only and misses some. This sample has fewer than 150,000 clones, with approximately 70% found just once. As for this clone: Its antigen is not known.

General study findings and limits: Naive subsets usually exceeded memory subsets in estimated richness. Clonotypes that were shared across several donors made up approximately 5% of naive CD4 clonotypes.

Germline V CDR1 and CDR2: SGHRS, YFSETQ. V was clipped by 3 bases and J by 2 bases, with 12 bases between them. CDR3 length: 15 amino acids. The sequenced sample consisted of memory CD8+ T cells sorted from blood. Subset defined: CD45RO+ cells pooled with CCR7-negative TemRA cells. The origin of this receptor is a woman aged 25 to 39 in good health. This chain connects TRBV5-1 to TRBJ2-1; D remains unclear. The CDR3 nucleotides read TGCGCCAGCAGCTCAGACACCCAGGCCTACAATGAGCAGTTCTTC. Its translation: CASSSDTQAYNEQFF.